Only one count was recorded for the clone carrying this TCR beta chain. This specimen comes from a study of blood T cell repertoires in COVID-19. At the level of the study: T cells, B-cell-depleted T cells, or PBMCs supplied cDNA or gDNA.

CDR1 and CDR2 from the germline V gene are LNHNV and YYDKDF (reference sequence). V gave up 3 bases and J gave up 7 bases, with 12 bases separating them. CDR3 size: 13 residues. As processed by the authors: Amplifying reference gene primers gave estimates of nucleated cell counts. Method: immunoSEQ multiplex PCR; TCRdb's copy keeps in-frame clones and lacks some. Clone size and the V and J calls come from that table; the DNA yielded D and trimming. In the table there are 300,000 to 500,000 clones, 70% to 90% of which are singletons. Participant age was roughly 18 to 90 years, and participants resided in around 24 US areas. Clinical history as reported by participants underpinned cohort assignment.

The source is a woman in her 40s with acute COVID-19. The chain has TRBV15 and TRBJ1-2; perhaps TRBD1 as D (6 bases). Sequencing input: PBMCs or T cells enriched from blood (not recorded which). CDR3 bases: TGTGCCACCAGCAGGGGGGCGGCGGGTGGCTACACCTTC. Translated, it gives CATSRGAAGGYTF.